The 25 T cell receptor beta chains in this list originate from one sample, sequenced in a study of shared clonotypes between healthy human individuals. The data were produced by immunoSEQ multiplex PCR, yet TCRdb's version contains in-frame clones alone and is incomplete. The sample includes under 1 million clones, about 91% of them seen just once. Naive CD8 cells lacked CD45RO, underwent positive selection for CCR7 and left out terminally differentiated effector memory CD45RA+ cells. The sequenced sample consisted of naive CD8+ T cells sorted from blood. The source of these receptors is a man aged 30-40 years in good health.

The CDR3 loop reads CASSPARERITDTQYF. The CDR3 DNA follows: TGTGCCAGCAGCCCGGCTCGGGAGCGAATCACAGATACGCAGTATTTT. The rearrangement joins TRBV13 to TRBJ2-3; D possibly corresponds to TRBD2 (6 bases). Germline values: CDR1 PRHDT, CDR2 FYEKMQ (reference sequence). Between the trimmed V and J ends, which lost 5 bases and 2 bases, there was a span of 17 bases. This CDR3 comprises 16 residues. The entire variable domain, with the rest obtained from reference TRBV13 and TRBJ2-3, is as follows: AAGVIQSPRHLIKEKRETATLKCYPIPRHDTVYWYQQGPGQDPQFLISFYEKMQSDKGSIPDRFSAQQFSDYHSELNMSSLELGDSALYFCASSPARERITDTQYFGPGTRLTVL.

The V call is TRBV30, the J call TRBJ2-2; a possible D gene is TRBD1 (5 bases). Trimming stripped 2 bases from V and 0 bases from J, with 13 bases between. Germline-derived CDR1 and CDR2 are GTSNPN and SVGIG (reference sequence). The CDR3 has 16 amino acids. The CDR3 reads CAWSRQYNANTGELFF. DNA for the CDR3: TGTGCCTGGAGTCGACAGTACAACGCGAACACCGGGGAGCTGTTTTTT.

CDR3: CSVFLQYTGNEKLFF. The CDR3 region has the DNA TGCAGCGTTTTCCTTCAGTACACGGGGAATGAAAAACTGTTTTTT. This chain joins TRBV29-1 and TRBJ1-4; unclear D gene. CDR1 and CDR2 (germline): SQVTM, ANQGSEA. The V gene lost 5 bases and the J gene lost 5 bases, with 18 bases spanning the gap. CDR3 size: 15 residues.

V usage is TRBV19 and J usage is TRBJ2-7; maybe TRBD1 (5 bases). There are 12 residues in the CDR3. Trimming stripped 5 bases from V and 6 bases from J, with 11 bases between. CDR1 and CDR2 (germline): LNHDA, SQIVND (reference sequence). CDR3 in amino acids: CASSQGPLEQYF. The CDR3 DNA follows: TGTGCCAGTAGTCAGGGTCCTCTCGAGCAGTACTTC. The variable domain in full, completed from reference TRBV19 and TRBJ2-7, reads DGGITQSPKYLFRKEGQNVTLSCEQNLNHDAMYWYRQDPGQGLRLIYYSQIVNDFQKGDIAEGYSVSREKKESFPLTVTSAQKNPTAFYLCASSQGPLEQYFGPGTRLTVT.

The chain has TRBV9 and TRBJ1-2; TRBD1 aligns across 9 bases. J was trimmed by 2 bases and V by 4 bases; bases with no gene match: 6. This CDR3 region has 15 residues. CDR1 is SGDLS, CDR2 YYNGEE, per germline. The CDR3 is CASSPGTGLNYGYTF. CDR3 coding DNA: TGTGCCAGCAGCCCTGGGACAGGGTTGAACTATGGCTACACCTTC.

In DNA, the CDR3 is TGTGCCAGCAGCCGTGGAAACACCATATATTTT. Its translation: CASSRGNTIYF. The chain recombines TRBV11-2 with TRBJ1-3; no reliable D call. The CDR3 has 11 residues. Trimming took off 5 bases at V and 3 bases at J, with 2 bases between the two ends. CDR1 SGHAT and CDR2 FQNNGV come from the germline V gene.

This clone appeared once. The chain combines TRBV7-9 with TRBJ1-4; 8 nucleotides align to TRBD1. Per germline, CDR1 SEHNR and CDR2 FQNEAQ (reference sequence). With 11 bases clipped from V and 7 bases from J, the junction kept 6 bases outside the gene matches. The CDR3 consists of 12 residues. The CDR3 region has the DNA TGTGCCGGAGATACAGGGGGTGAAAAACTGTTTTTT. Encoded protein: CAGDTGGEKLFF.

In regard to this clone: At one of its ends the junction is not consistent with the germline gene, which may arise from a read error. V gene TRBV28 combines with J gene TRBJ2-1; 10 positions match TRBD1. The germline V gene has CDR1 MDHEN and CDR2 SYDVKM. There are 15 residues in the CDR3. This CDR3 reads CASSLRDRGYDEQFF. The CDR3 nucleotides are TGTGCCAGCAGTTTACGGGACAGGGGCTACGATGAGCAGTTCTTC.

The rearrangement uses TRBV5-5 and TRBJ2-7; tentative D call: TRBD1 (5 bases). Trimming shortened V by 4 bases and J by 4 bases, and 12 bases separated the two germline ends. Germline CDR1 and CDR2: SGHKS and YYEKEE (reference sequence). The CDR3 has 13 amino acids. The CDR3 DNA is TGTGCCAGCAGCCCTCAGGGTATGTACGAGCAGTACTTC. Its translation is CASSPQGMYEQYF.

The rearrangement joins TRBV19 to TRBJ1-1; the D is unclear. V was trimmed by 4 bases and J by 0 bases, leaving 6 bases between them. Germline CDR1 and CDR2: LNHDA and SQIVND (reference sequence). The CDR3 is 13 residues long. CDR3 loop: CASSRGMNTEAFF. The CDR3 region has the DNA TGTGCCAGTAGTAGAGGGATGAACACTGAAGCTTTCTTT.

V is TRBV27 and J is TRBJ2-7, with TRBD1 matching over 7 bases. The J segment lost 3 bases and the V segment lost 2 bases, leaving 4 bases of the junction unmatched. This CDR3 spans 14 amino acids. Germline V gene lookup returns CDR1 MNHEY and CDR2 SMNVEV (reference sequence). CDR3 DNA: TGTGCCAGCAGTTTAGGACAGGTTGGCTACGAGCAGTACTTC. Its translation is CASSLGQVGYEQYF.

V usage is TRBV11-2 and J usage is TRBJ2-1; 7 bases are shared with TRBD1. This CDR3 contains 15 residues. Germline CDR1 SGHAT, CDR2 FQNNGV. Trimming at V came to 6 bases and at J to 2 bases, leaving 7 bases not matched to a gene. For the CDR3, the DNA is TGTGCCAGCAGTTACAATACAGGGGCCTACAATGAGCAGTTCTTC. Protein sequence: CASSYNTGAYNEQFF.

CDR3 protein: CASSTTMGGSQPQHF. The CDR3 DNA sequence: TGTGCCAGCAGTACCACAATGGGGGGCAGTCAGCCCCAGCATTTT. The rearrangement uses TRBV6-5 and TRBJ1-5; a weak D match, TRBD1 (6 bases). Per germline, CDR1 MNHEY and CDR2 SVGAGI. There are 15 residues in the CDR3. The V gene lost 5 bases and the J gene lost 6 bases, with 17 bases spanning the gap.

The V and J genes are TRBV7-8 and TRBJ2-5; D perhaps matches TRBD2 (6 bases). In germline, CDR1 is SGHVS, CDR2 FQNEAQ. This CDR3 comprises 14 residues. V lost 5 bases to trimming and J lost 0 bases, with 10 bases between them. The CDR3 protein is CASSGRGYQETQYF. The CDR3 nucleotides are TGTGCCAGCAGCGGACGGGGGTACCAAGAGACCCAGTACTTC.

V gene TRBV7-9 combines with J gene TRBJ2-7, with D possibly being TRBD1 or TRBD2 (5 bases each). V lost 7 bases, J lost 3 bases, and 22 bases lay in between. The CDR3 contains 16 residues. Per germline, CDR1 SEHNR and CDR2 FQNEAQ (reference sequence). The CDR3 spells CASTGDEDTWFYEQYF. CDR3 sequence (DNA): TGTGCCAGCACCGGGGACGAAGATACTTGGTTCTACGAGCAGTACTTC. The full variable domain, in which reference TRBV7-9 and TRBJ2-7 provide the parts outside the CDR3, is DTGVSQNPRHKITKRGQNVTFRCDPISEHNRLYWYRQTLGQGPEFLTYFQNEAQLEKSRLLSDRFSAERPKGSFSTLEIQRTEQGDSAMYLCASTGDEDTWFYEQYFGPGTRLTVT.

V usage is TRBV21-1 and J usage is TRBJ2-2; the table's D gene call, TRBD2, was not cross checked with the DNA. TRBV21-1 is a documented pseudogene. The CDR3 is 13 amino acids. CDR3 amino acids: CASSKGLLGELFF. CDR3 DNA: TGTGCCAGCAGCAAGGGACTGCTCGGGGAGCTGTTTTTT.

This chain joins TRBV4-1 and TRBJ2-5, with D hard to call. This CDR3 is 14 amino acids long. CDR1 and CDR2 (germline): MGHRA, YSYEKL. Trimming removed 0 bases at V and 2 bases at J, with 7 bases between. The CDR3 bases are TGCGCCAGCAGCCAAGAGGAGCGTCAAGAGACCCAGTACTTC. Amino acids: CASSQEERQETQYF.

The chain recombines TRBV6-6 with TRBJ1-1; a weak D match, TRBD1 (6 bases). With 8 bases removed from V and 0 bases from J, the gap between germline ends came to 10 bases. The length of the CDR3 is 13 residues. Germline CDR1 MNHNY, CDR2 SVGAGI (reference sequence). CDR3 sequence: CASAQGLNTEAFF. CDR3 DNA sequence: TGTGCCAGCGCTCAGGGGTTGAACACTGAAGCTTTCTTT.

V is TRBV18 and J is TRBJ2-7, with TRBD1 as a possible D gene (5 bases). The CDR3 contains 15 residues. Germline CDR1 is KGHSH and CDR2 is LQKENI. The V end was cut by 6 bases, the J end by 5 bases, with 20 bases between. The chain's CDR3 is CASSTSRVRANEQYF. The CDR3 nucleotides are TGTGCCAGCTCGACATCCCGGGTCAGGGCCAACGAGCAGTACTTC.

The chain has TRBV11-3 and TRBJ2-1, with TRBD2 matching over 9 bases. V gave up 5 bases and J gave up 7 bases; unmatched junction bases: 9. The CDR3 has 15 amino acids. The germline CDR1 and CDR2 sequences are SGHNT and YENEEA. This chain's CDR3 is CASSRGASGTNEQFF. The CDR3 DNA is TGTGCCAGCAGCCGGGGGGCTAGCGGGACGAATGAGCAGTTCTTC.

As for this clone: This CDR3 is also generated by other DNA sequences in the sample. This chain uses TRBV29-1 with TRBJ2-2; D is possibly TRBD1 or TRBD2 (5 bases each). Germline CDR1 reads SQVTM; CDR2 reads ANQGSEA. The CDR3 totals 13 residues. Trimming removed 6 bases from V and 0 bases from J, with 8 bases in between. CDR3 amino acids: CSVEGPNTGELFF. The CDR3 nucleotides are TGCAGCGTCGAGGGACCGAACACCGGGGAGCTGTTTTTT.

The chain links TRBV21-1 to TRBJ2-5. TRBV21-1 represents a pseudogene. This CDR3 has 10 amino acids. The DNA for the CDR3 is TGTGCCAGCCCTCTGCAGACCCAGTACTTC. Encoded protein: CASPLQTQYF.

The chain has TRBV28 and TRBJ1-3, with D uncertain. Germline V gene data show CDR1 as MDHEN and CDR2 as SYDVKM. Trimming left V 6 bases short and J 0 bases short, with 9 bases between. The CDR3 is made up of 14 amino acids. The CDR3 coding sequence is TGTGCCAGCAGCCCTGCCGACTCTGGAAACACCATATATTTT. Protein product: CASSPADSGNTIYF.

The chain employs TRBV4-1 and TRBJ2-2, with D hard to call. CDR3 size: 14 residues. From germline, CDR1 is MGHRA and CDR2 YSYEKL. The germline V and J ends were trimmed by 6 bases and 2 bases, with 10 bases remaining between them. For the CDR3, the DNA is TGCGCCAGCAGGGGTTTCGATAACACCGGGGAGCTGTTTTTT. Translation gives CASRGFDNTGELFF.

This clone occurred once. The chain combines TRBV28 with TRBJ1-3; perhaps TRBD1 as D (6 bases). Germline-derived CDR1 and CDR2 are MDHEN and SYDVKM. Trimming stripped 6 bases from V and 2 bases from J, with 11 bases between. This CDR3 has 14 residues. Here the CDR3 DNA reads TGTGCCAGCAGCTTTACAGGGACTGGAAACACCATATATTTT. Encoded protein: CASSFTGTGNTIYF.